This T cell receptor beta chain was found in a study of T-cell reconstitution after alpha-beta-depleted transplantation in children. General observations from the study: Several hundred graft clones that had expanded were reportedly the source of alpha-beta T cells about two months after transplant. Some patients' high day-60 TCRbeta diversity was traced to surviving recipient T cells and thymic progenitors. The authors attributed T-cell counts and diversity one year after transplant mostly to newly produced T cells.

Unique molecular identifiers were used to barcode this TCRbeta library. Each CDR3 protein is one row after TCRdb ran MiXCR on the PCR reads. The sample includes 750,000 to 950,000 distinct CDR3 sequences, roughly 15% of them seen just once. V was cut by 8 bases and J by 1 base, with 10 bases left in between. This CDR3 has 13 residues. This clonotype was seen a few times. The target antigen is unknown. The V call is TRBV12-3 or TRBV12-4, the J call TRBJ2-3; D might be TRBD2 (5 bases). This sample comprised PBMCs, mostly from graft donor cells, obtained 360 days after TCRalphabeta/CD19-depleted stem cell transplant. This receptor was identified in a male patient younger than 18 who had a stem cell transplant for acute lymphoblastic leukemia, so the T cells may come from the graft donor. The CDR3 DNA is TGTGCCAGCGGATGGACTGGCACAGATACGCAGTATTTT. Translation: CASGWTGTDTQYF.